Listed here is a single TCR beta chain. Its antigen is not identified. These data originate in a study of metastatic and nonmetastatic thyroid tumors. About the study: Malignant thyroid and benign thyroid patients provided blood and tumor or nodule tissue whose repertoires were compared.

Study observations and caveats: Compared with benign nodules, malignant thyroid tumors were reported to have significantly higher TCR beta diversity in both blood and tumor.

The CDR3 is 14 amino acids. The germline CDR1 and CDR2 sequences are SGHTA and FQGNSA. J lost 3 bases, V lost 4 bases, and 5 bases had no gene match. TCRdb re-processed the PCR reads through MiXCR. The data hold approximately 7,000 clones, with approximately 20% observed a single time. Thyroid surgery had not been preceded by any treatment in any patient. Input material: adjacent normal tissue. This chain joins TRBV7-2 and TRBJ1-2; 7 nucleotides match TRBD1. The sequence derives from a male donor with papillary thyroid cancer or a benign thyroid nodule (not recorded which). Some clones in this sample may be carry-over from other donors' samples. The CDR3 bases are TGTGCCAGCAGCTCGCAGGGGGGGGACTATGGCTACACCTTC. Translation gives CASSSQGGDYGYTF.